These 27 T cell receptor beta chains share one sample of origin, sequenced in a study of blood T cell repertoires in COVID-19. Repertoires were generated with immunoSEQ multiplex PCR, while TCRdb's copy carries only in-frame clones and drops some. The sample gives over 300,000 clones, 80% to 90% of which show up once; 10% is in the top ten. The sequenced material came from PBMCs or T cells enriched from blood (not recorded which). Receptors originate from a woman aged 18-29 years who had recovered from COVID-19.

Here the CDR3 reads CASRTILGSEKLFF. As DNA, the CDR3 is TGTGCCAGCAGGACCATATTGGGGAGTGAAAAACTGTTTTTT. V usage is TRBV6-5 and J usage is TRBJ1-4; unclear D gene. The germline V gene encodes CDR1 MNHEY and CDR2 SVGAGI. The CDR3 has 14 amino acids. Trimming cost V 6 bases and J 7 bases, with 15 bases left between them.

The rearrangement uses TRBV5-1 and TRBJ1-4; no firm D call. Looked up from germline, CDR1 is SGHRS and CDR2 is YFSETQ. The CDR3 length is 16 residues. The germline V and J ends were trimmed by 2 bases and 5 bases, with 16 bases remaining between them. Here the CDR3 reads CASSFYLAGNNEKLFF. For the CDR3, the DNA is TGCGCCAGCAGCTTCTACCTCGCCGGGAACAATGAAAAACTGTTTTTT.

This rearrangement joins TRBV30 to TRBJ1-2; 7 nucleotides agree with TRBD1. Trimming cost V 0 bases and J 7 bases; bases outside gene matches: 5. Germline V CDR1 and CDR2: GTSNPN, SVGIG (reference sequence). The CDR3 sequence is 13 residues long. CDR3: CAWSVETGLGYTF. The CDR3 nucleotides are TGTGCCTGGAGTGTTGAGACAGGGCTTGGCTACACCTTC.

This clone appeared a few times. This chain connects TRBV18 to TRBJ2-7, with 8 bases matching TRBD1. CDR3 size: 15 residues. Per the germline V gene, CDR1 is KGHSH and CDR2 is LQKENI. V shed 2 bases and J 7 bases; nucleotides not matched to a gene: 10. Written as DNA, the CDR3 is TGTGCCAGCTCACCAAGAGGGACAGGTCAAGGAGAGCAGTACTTC. This translates into CASSPRGTGQGEQYF.

The table lists this clone with a count of one. The DNA for the CDR3 is TGCAGCGTTGAGGGGGGTAAAGGGCTTAATGAGCAGTTCTTC. Its translation is CSVEGGKGLNEQFF. The V and J genes are TRBV29-1 and TRBJ2-1, with TRBD2 as a possible D gene (6 bases). The CDR3 is 14 residues long. Germline V gene sequence: CDR1 SQVTM, CDR2 ANQGSEA. V was clipped by 3 bases and J by 7 bases, with 16 bases between them.

This chain joins TRBV28 and TRBJ1-2, with TRBD1 as a possible D gene (5 bases). Between the trimmed V and J ends, which lost 5 bases and 5 bases, there was a span of 12 bases. The CDR3 is 13 amino acids. Germline V gives CDR1 MDHEN, CDR2 SYDVKM. The CDR3 DNA sequence: TGTGCCAGCAGTGCGACTGGGGGGTATGGCTACACCTTC. Encoded protein: CASSATGGYGYTF.

V is TRBV10-3 and J is TRBJ1-1; 9 nucleotides align to TRBD1. V shed 2 bases and J 7 bases; nucleotides not matched to a gene: 2. In germline, CDR1 is ENHRY, CDR2 SYGVKD. The CDR3 has 13 amino acids. The CDR3 sequence is CAISEGQGLEAFF. As DNA, the CDR3 is TGTGCCATCAGTGAGGGACAGGGGCTTGAAGCTTTCTTT.

The CDR3 sequence is CASSQGGGIYGYTF. CDR3 DNA: TGCGCCAGCAGCCAAGGGGGGGGGATCTATGGCTACACCTTC. The V call is TRBV4-1, the J call TRBJ1-2, with a weak D call TRBD1 (5 bases). CDR3 length equals 14 residues. Deletions cut 1 base from V and 4 bases from J, with 10 bases between. Germline CDR1 and CDR2: MGHRA and YSYEKL.

J is TRBJ2-1 and V is TRBV7-2, with D maybe TRBD2 (5 bases). This CDR3 comprises 16 residues. In germline, CDR1 is SGHTA, CDR2 FQGNSA. The ends were cut back, 1 base at V and 5 bases at J, with 15 bases in the middle. The CDR3 here is CASSLVGTRRNNEQFF. DNA for the CDR3: TGTGCCAGCAGCTTAGTTGGCACTAGGAGGAACAATGAGCAGTTCTTC.

V and J are TRBV11-2 and TRBJ1-1; D perhaps matches TRBD1 (6 bases). CDR3 length: 14 amino acids. CDR1 is SGHAT, CDR2 FQNNGV, per germline. The V end lost 1 base, the J end lost 2 bases, and 8 bases lay between the germline ends. DNA of the CDR3: TGTGCCAGCAGCTTAGCACAGGGTAACACTGAAGCTTTCTTT. Translating gives CASSLAQGNTEAFF.

The chain is built from TRBV10-3 and TRBJ1-2, with 12 bases identical to TRBD1. Unmatched junction bases numbered 7, after V lost 6 bases and J lost 8 bases. Germline V gene data show CDR1 as ENHRY and CDR2 as SYGVKD. This CDR3 is built from 14 residues. CDR3 sequence: CAIRNGDRGQGYTF. CDR3 nucleotides: TGTGCCATCAGGAATGGGGACAGGGGGCAGGGCTACACCTTC.

The genes are TRBV15 and TRBJ1-2; TRBD1 might be the D (6 bases). The ends were cut back, 4 bases at V and 8 bases at J, with 26 bases in the middle. The length of the CDR3 is 17 residues. Per the germline V gene, CDR1 is LNHNV and CDR2 is YYDKDF (reference sequence). In DNA form, the CDR3 reads TGTGCCACCAGCACCGACAAAGGAGACAGGATACCCGAGGGCTACACCTTC. Encoded protein: CATSTDKGDRIPEGYTF.

The CDR3, as DNA: TGTGCCAGTAATAGGGGGCTTGGGAATGAGCAGTTCTTC. It yields the protein CASNRGLGNEQFF. This chain joins TRBV19 and TRBJ2-1; TRBD1 agrees at 7 bases. The length of the CDR3 is 13 residues. Trimming removed 7 bases from V and 7 bases from J; junction bases left unmatched: 7. Germline CDR1 is LNHDA and CDR2 is SQIVND (reference sequence).

The chain has TRBV7-2 and TRBJ1-3; D gene ambiguous. V was shortened by 1 base and J by 1 base, with 8 bases between the two germline ends. The CDR3 totals 15 residues. Germline loops: CDR1 SGHTA, CDR2 FQGNSA. The CDR3 loop reads CASSLGTGSGNTIYF. CDR3 in DNA: TGTGCCAGCAGCTTAGGTACCGGGTCTGGAAACACCATATATTTT.

This clone showed up just a few times. The CDR3 loop reads CASSLAGATNQPQHF. For the CDR3, the DNA is TGTGCCAGCAGCTTAGCGGGGGCGACGAATCAGCCCCAGCATTTT. The chain couples TRBV7-9 to TRBJ1-5; tentative D call: TRBD1 (6 bases). Trimming pared 0 bases from V and 4 bases from J, leaving 10 bases between. This CDR3 spans 15 amino acids. Germline V gene data show CDR1 as SEHNR and CDR2 as FQNEAQ (reference sequence).

The rearrangement uses TRBV5-1 and TRBJ2-3; 9 bases are a match to TRBD1. Germline V gives CDR1 SGHRS, CDR2 YFSETQ. The CDR3 is made up of 15 amino acids. Trimming took 3 bases from V and 0 from J; bases not matched to a gene: 2. The CDR3 region is CASSSGQGSTDTQYF. The CDR3 DNA reads TGCGCCAGCAGCTCGGGACAGGGTAGCACAGATACGCAGTATTTT.

The chain combines TRBV11-3 with TRBJ1-1; TRBD1 aligns across 8 bases. The ends lost 5 bases at V and 6 bases at J; junction bases unmatched: 2. The germline CDR1 and CDR2 sequences are SGHNT and YENEEA. This CDR3 region has 12 residues. In DNA form, the CDR3 reads TGTGCCAGCAGCCGGACAGGGTCTGAAGCTTTCTTT. It translates to CASSRTGSEAFF.

In DNA form, the CDR3 reads TGTGCCAGCAGTACCGGTGTAATCAATCAGCCCCAGCATTTT. It encodes CASSTGVINQPQHF. This chain joins TRBV28 and TRBJ1-5; D is unresolved. CDR1 MDHEN and CDR2 SYDVKM come from the germline V gene. V was clipped by 5 bases and J by 3 bases, with 11 bases between them. This CDR3 has 14 residues.

V is TRBV19 and J is TRBJ2-4; D is ambiguous. The CDR3 consists of 15 residues. V dropped 4 bases and J dropped 0 bases, with 10 bases sitting between them. CDR1 LNHDA and CDR2 SQIVND come from the germline V gene (reference sequence). DNA of the CDR3: TGTGCCAGTAGTAGAGCCGCCCTAGCCAAAAACATTCAGTACTTC. It specifies CASSRAALAKNIQYF.

This clone was seen once. In DNA form, the CDR3 reads TGTGCCAGCAGCTCCGGACTCTTCACCGGGGAGCTGTTTTTT. Translating it yields CASSSGLFTGELFF. V and J are TRBV7-3 and TRBJ2-2; tentatively, D is TRBD2 (5 bases). Germline loops: CDR1 SGHTA, CDR2 FQGTGA. The CDR3 is 14 amino acids. The V end lost 4 bases, the J end lost 4 bases, and 10 bases lay between the germline ends. Using reference TRBV7-3 and TRBJ2-2 for the parts outside the CDR3, the full variable domain is GAGVSQTPSNKVTEKGKYVELRCDPISGHTALYWYRQSLGQGPEFLIYFQGTGAADDSGLPNDRFFAVRPEGSVSTLKIQRTERGDSAVYLCASSSGLFTGELFFGEGSRLTVL.

The chain employs TRBV7-6 and TRBJ2-4; 9 positions agree with TRBD2. The germline V gene encodes CDR1 SGHVS and CDR2 FNYEAQ. Unmatched junction bases numbered 12, after V lost 4 bases and J lost 5 bases. The CDR3 has 17 amino acids. The DNA for the CDR3 is TGTGCCAGCAGCTCGTGGCTGGGCGGGGGGGCCCAAAACATTCAGTACTTC. It is translated as CASSSWLGGGAQNIQYF.

J is TRBJ2-5 and V is TRBV15; 13 bases agree with TRBD2. Per the germline V gene, CDR1 is LNHNV and CDR2 is YYDKDF (reference sequence). This CDR3 is built from 17 residues. The ends lost 5 bases at V and 9 bases at J; junction bases unmatched: 15. The CDR3 here is CATSPRTSGGLGGSQYF. The CDR3 DNA reads as TGTGCCACCAGCCCCCGGACTAGCGGGGGCCTTGGGGGTTCCCAGTACTTC.

This chain connects TRBV30 to TRBJ1-4; possibly TRBD1 for D (6 bases). The CDR3 covers 16 residues. With 2 bases removed from V and 8 bases from J, the gap between germline ends came to 21 bases. Germline assignment: CDR1 GTSNPN and CDR2 SVGIG (reference sequence). Here the CDR3 DNA reads TGTGCCTGGAGTACACCAGGGGTTCTAAGGGGAGAAAAACTGTTTTTT. Its translation is CAWSTPGVLRGEKLFF.

The chain uses TRBV6-1 and TRBJ1-2; 10 bases map to TRBD1. The CDR3 is 19 residues long. Trimming took 4 bases from V and 3 from J; bases not matched to a gene: 17. Germline CDR1 and CDR2: MNHNS and SASEGT. Written as DNA, the CDR3 is TGTGCCAGCAGTGGGGGAGTTCGACAGGGGGCGAGGCTCTACTATGGCTACACCTTC. Protein: CASSGGVRQGARLYYGYTF.

In its sample, this clone was seen once. The V and J genes are TRBV9 and TRBJ2-1; a possible D gene is TRBD2 (6 bases). The germline CDR1 and CDR2 sequences are SGDLS and YYNGEE. The CDR3 totals 14 residues. The V end was cut by 3 bases, the J end by 7 bases, with 14 bases between. CDR3 sequence: CASSAGDFLNEQFF. In nucleotides, the CDR3 is TGTGCCAGCAGCGCTGGGGACTTCCTAAATGAGCAGTTCTTC.

Points on this clone: Distinct nucleotide sequences in the sample also encode this CDR3. This chain uses TRBV3-1 (or the pseudogene TRBV3-2) with TRBJ2-2; 7 nucleotides agree with TRBD2. The CDR3 extends over 16 amino acids. Germline assignment: CDR1 LGHDT and CDR2 YNNKEL (reference sequence). V was clipped by 1 base and J by 3 bases; unmatched bases: 5. CDR3 nucleotides: TGTGCCAGCAGCCAAGTGGGTCGGGGGGACACCGGGGAGCTGTTTTTT. Translated, it gives CASSQVGRGDTGELFF.

The chain carries TRBV2 and TRBJ2-3; TRBD2 matches at 7 bases. Unmatched junction bases numbered 12, after V lost 6 bases and J lost 0 bases. The CDR3 runs to 17 residues. Per germline, CDR1 SNHLY and CDR2 FYNNEI. DNA for the CDR3: TGTGCCAGCAGGGACCGAGCGCGGACTAGGAGCACAGATACGCAGTATTTT. The encoded protein is CASRDRARTRSTDTQYF.